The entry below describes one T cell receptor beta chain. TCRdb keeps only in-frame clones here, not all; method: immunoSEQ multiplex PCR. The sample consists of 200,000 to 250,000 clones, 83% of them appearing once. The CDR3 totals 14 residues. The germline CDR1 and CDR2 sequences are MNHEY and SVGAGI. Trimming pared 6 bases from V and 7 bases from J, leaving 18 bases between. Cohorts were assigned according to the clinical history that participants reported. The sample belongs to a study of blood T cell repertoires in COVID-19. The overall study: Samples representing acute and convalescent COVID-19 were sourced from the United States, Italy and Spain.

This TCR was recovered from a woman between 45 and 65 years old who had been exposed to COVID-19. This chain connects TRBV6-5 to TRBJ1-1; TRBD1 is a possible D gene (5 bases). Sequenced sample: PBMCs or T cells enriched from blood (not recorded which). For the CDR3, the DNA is TGTGCCAGCAGCCAGGGCGGCAGCTTCGTTGAAGCTTTCTTT. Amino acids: CASSQGGSFVEAFF.